These T cell receptor beta chains were read from a single sample in a study of follicular helper T cells after annual influenza vaccination. Produced via immunoSEQ multiplex PCR; TCRdb's table is partial and in-frame only. The sample has approximately 10,000 clones, 80% to 90% seen once. Sample: CXCR5+ CD38- circulating T follicular helper cells from blood, taken 7 days after influenza vaccination. These TCRs come from an adult who received the influenza vaccine. The CDR3 runs from the conserved cysteine through the conserved F or W. D genes are given only for firm matches. A clone size is listed for some rows: how often the clone was seen (once, few, many), or a class if it is expanded.

j_call: TRBJ2-7
v_call: TRBV6-5
clone_size: NA
d_call: TRBD1
cdr3_nt: TGTGCCAGCAGTTCATACGACAGGGGGGGGTACGAGCAGTACTTC
cdr3_aa: CASSSYDRGGYEQYF

j_call: TRBJ2-1
v_call: TRBV4-3
clone_size: once
d_call: NA
cdr3_nt: TGCGCCAGCAGCCAAGACCATAGCTCCTACAATGAGCAGTTCTTC
cdr3_aa: CASSQDHSSYNEQFF

j_call: TRBJ1-1
v_call: TRBV6-5
clone_size: NA
d_call: NA
cdr3_nt: TGTGCCAGCAGACGCGACAGGAACACTGAAGCTTTCTTT
cdr3_aa: CASRRDRNTEAFF

j_call: TRBJ1-2
v_call: TRBV18
clone_size: NA
d_call: NA
cdr3_nt: TGTGCCAGCTCACCACGAGGGGACTATGGCTACACCTTC
cdr3_aa: CASSPRGDYGYTF

j_call: TRBJ2-1
v_call: TRBV28
clone_size: NA
d_call: NA
cdr3_nt: TGTGCCAGCAGTTTAGACGGGGGCTCCTACAATGAGCAGTTCTTC
cdr3_aa: CASSLDGGSYNEQFF

j_call: TRBJ1-1
v_call: TRBV28
clone_size: once
d_call: NA
cdr3_nt: TGTGCCAGCAGTTCCCCAGGGAAGAACACTGAAGCTTTCTTT
cdr3_aa: CASSSPGKNTEAFF

j_call: TRBJ2-3
v_call: TRBV9
clone_size: NA
d_call: NA
cdr3_nt: TGTGCCAGCAGCGTAGAGGGACTTAGGAGCACAGATACGCAGTATTTT
cdr3_aa: CASSVEGLRSTDTQYF

j_call: TRBJ2-1
v_call: TRBV5-8
clone_size: NA
d_call: TRBD2
cdr3_nt: TGTGCCAGCAGCGGCAGACTAGCGGGAGGTCTTTACAATGAGCAGTTCTTC
cdr3_aa: CASSGRLAGGLYNEQFF

j_call: TRBJ2-1
v_call: TRBV20-1
clone_size: NA
d_call: NA
cdr3_nt: TGCAGTGGGTCAGTTTTGGGTGAGCAGTTCTTC
cdr3_aa: CSGSVLGEQFF

j_call: TRBJ2-1
v_call: TRBV18
clone_size: NA
d_call: NA
cdr3_nt: TGTGCCAGCTCCCCCGGCCAGGGGGGCAACGTTTGGGAGTTCTTC
cdr3_aa: CASSPGQGGNVWEFF

j_call: TRBJ1-2
v_call: TRBV9
clone_size: NA
d_call: NA
cdr3_nt: TGTGCCAGCAGCGTAGTCCGGGGGGGCTACACCTTC
cdr3_aa: CASSVVRGGYTF

j_call: TRBJ2-3
v_call: TRBV29-1
clone_size: once
d_call: NA
cdr3_nt: TGCAGCGTTGAAAGTTTCGGACGCACAGATACGCAGTATTTT
cdr3_aa: CSVESFGRTDTQYF

j_call: TRBJ1-1
v_call: TRBV18
clone_size: NA
d_call: NA
cdr3_nt: TGTGCCAGCTCACCAAATCGGAACTCTGAAGCTTTCTTT
cdr3_aa: CASSPNRNSEAFF

j_call: TRBJ2-1
v_call: TRBV6-6
clone_size: NA
d_call: TRBD2
cdr3_nt: TGTGCCAGCAGCCTCTGGGGAGCGGGAGGAAATGAGCAGTTCTTC
cdr3_aa: CASSLWGAGGNEQFF

j_call: TRBJ2-5
v_call: TRBV5-5
clone_size: NA
d_call: TRBD1
cdr3_nt: TGTGCCAGCAGCGACCGGGACAGGGGGCTCTTACTGGAGACCCAGTACTTC
cdr3_aa: CASSDRDRGLLLETQYF

j_call: TRBJ1-4
v_call: TRBV7-9
clone_size: NA
d_call: NA
cdr3_nt: TGTGCCAGCAGCTTGATGGGGCAATCTAATGAAAAACTGTTTTTT
cdr3_aa: CASSLMGQSNEKLFF

j_call: TRBJ2-5
v_call: TRBV6-5
clone_size: NA
d_call: TRBD2
cdr3_nt: TGTGCCAGCAGTTACCGGGGAGGGACGGAGACCCAGTACTTC
cdr3_aa: CASSYRGGTETQYF

j_call: TRBJ2-3
v_call: TRBV2
clone_size: few
d_call: NA
cdr3_nt: TGTGCCGGGCGCGTAGGAGATACGCAGTATTTT
cdr3_aa: CAGRVGDTQYF